Listed below are T cell receptor beta chains from one sample, sequenced in a study of OX40 agonist ivuxolimab in advanced cancers. Profiling relied on immunoSEQ multiplex PCR, and the TCRdb table lists in-frame clones only, not all of them. In the table there are 40,000 or so clones, around 86% of which are singletons. The starting material was CD4+ or CD8+ T cells sorted from blood, obtained in a trial of the OX40 agonist ivuxolimab. Receptors originate from an adult with an advanced solid tumor such as melanoma, head and neck, liver or kidney cancer. Each CDR3 is given with its conserved first and last residue. The order of the fields is V gene, clone size, D gene, J gene, CDR3 DNA, CDR3 protein. A D gene is named only where the DNA matches it firmly. Clone sizes are given selectively: once, few, many, or a class where the clone is expanded.

V gene: TRBV27
clone size: .
D gene: .
J gene: TRBJ1-5
CDR3 DNA: TGTGCCAGCAGTCCCGTGGGGTCGGCTCAGCCCCAGCATTTT
CDR3 protein: CASSPVGSAQPQHF

V gene: TRBV19
clone size: .
D gene: .
J gene: TRBJ1-2
CDR3 DNA: TGTGCCAGTAGTATGCCCTCAAGGACAGATTTGCATGGCTACACCTTC
CDR3 protein: CASSMPSRTDLHGYTF

V gene: TRBV11-2
clone size: .
D gene: .
J gene: TRBJ2-1
CDR3 DNA: TGTGCCAGCAGCTTTAGTGGGGGGGCCGATTATGAGCAGTTCTTC
CDR3 protein: CASSFSGGADYEQFF

V gene: TRBV11-2
clone size: .
D gene: .
J gene: TRBJ1-2
CDR3 DNA: TGTGCCAGCAGCTTAGCCCCGACTAACTATGGCTACACCTTC
CDR3 protein: CASSLAPTNYGYTF

V gene: TRBV9
clone size: .
D gene: .
J gene: TRBJ1-1
CDR3 DNA: TGTGCCAGCAGCGTAGGGGGGCACACTGAAGCTTTCTTT
CDR3 protein: CASSVGGHTEAFF

V gene: TRBV5-6
clone size: .
D gene: TRBD1
J gene: TRBJ1-1
CDR3 DNA: TGTGCCAGCAGCTTGTCGGGACAGGGTAATACTGAAGCTTTCTTT
CDR3 protein: CASSLSGQGNTEAFF

V gene: TRBV11-2
clone size: .
D gene: TRBD1
J gene: TRBJ1-2
CDR3 DNA: TGTGCCAGCAGCGCCGGGACAGCTAACTATGGCTACACCTTC
CDR3 protein: CASSAGTANYGYTF

V gene: TRBV7-9
clone size: .
D gene: TRBD2
J gene: TRBJ2-2
CDR3 DNA: TGTGCCAGCAGCCGGACGGGGGGTTTGCGCACCGGGGAGCTGTTTTTT
CDR3 protein: CASSRTGGLRTGELFF

V gene: TRBV19
clone size: .
D gene: .
J gene: TRBJ2-7
CDR3 DNA: TGTGCCAGTAGTATTGCCCCGGGGCTGGGATACGAGCAGTACTTC
CDR3 protein: CASSIAPGLGYEQYF

V gene: TRBV6-5
clone size: .
D gene: .
J gene: TRBJ1-1
CDR3 DNA: TGTGCCAGCAGTCGGGACTCGGGGACTGAAGCTTTCTTT
CDR3 protein: CASSRDSGTEAFF

V gene: TRBV5-4
clone size: .
D gene: TRBD2
J gene: TRBJ2-1
CDR3 DNA: TGTGCCAGCAGCTGGACAATTAGTGGGGGGGCCTACAATGAGCAGTTCTTC
CDR3 protein: CASSWTISGGAYNEQFF

V gene: TRBV5-1
clone size: .
D gene: .
J gene: TRBJ1-2
CDR3 DNA: TGCGCCAGCAGCTTGTCCAGGTTCTATGGCTACACCTTC
CDR3 protein: CASSLSRFYGYTF

V gene: TRBV2
clone size: .
D gene: TRBD1
J gene: TRBJ2-5
CDR3 DNA: TGTGCCAGCAGTACGGACAGGGATGTTTGGAGGGTAGAGACCCAGTACTTC
CDR3 protein: CASSTDRDVWRVETQYF

V gene: TRBV29-1
clone size: .
D gene: .
J gene: TRBJ1-2
CDR3 DNA: TGCAGCGTTGATGGGACATTTAACTATGGCTACACCTTC
CDR3 protein: CSVDGTFNYGYTF

V gene: TRBV9
clone size: .
D gene: .
J gene: TRBJ2-2
CDR3 DNA: TGTGCCAGCAGCGTTGGAGGCTTGAACACCGGGGAGCTGTTTTTT
CDR3 protein: CASSVGGLNTGELFF

V gene: TRBV29-1
clone size: .
D gene: TRBD1
J gene: TRBJ2-7
CDR3 DNA: TGCAGCGGCGCGGGGACAGGGTACGGGGAGCAGTACTTC
CDR3 protein: CSGAGTGYGEQYF

V gene: TRBV6-1
clone size: .
D gene: TRBD1
J gene: TRBJ1-5
CDR3 DNA: TGTGCCAGCAGTGAGGATGGGACAGGGGCATATCAGCCCCAGCATTTT
CDR3 protein: CASSEDGTGAYQPQHF

V gene: TRBV19
clone size: once
D gene: .
J gene: TRBJ1-2
CDR3 DNA: TGTGCCAGTAGTACGGGACGGGCTTGGAGCTACACCTTC
CDR3 protein: CASSTGRAWSYTF

V gene: TRBV29-1
clone size: few
D gene: TRBD1
J gene: TRBJ2-1
CDR3 DNA: TGCAGCGTATCCCCGGGACAGTCCTACAATGAGCAGTTCTTC
CDR3 protein: CSVSPGQSYNEQFF

V gene: TRBV27
clone size: .
D gene: TRBD1
J gene: TRBJ1-5
CDR3 DNA: TGTGCCAGCGGGACAGTTTATAGCAATCAGCCCCAGCATTTT
CDR3 protein: CASGTVYSNQPQHF

V gene: TRBV19
clone size: .
D gene: .
J gene: TRBJ2-5
CDR3 DNA: TGTGCCAGTAGTAAATCTAGCCAAGAGACCCAGTACTTC
CDR3 protein: CASSKSSQETQYF

V gene: TRBV6-1
clone size: .
D gene: TRBD1
J gene: TRBJ2-7
CDR3 DNA: TGTGCCAGCAGTGAAGGGGGGGGACAGGGCTGGTACGAGCAGTACTTC
CDR3 protein: CASSEGGGQGWYEQYF

V gene: TRBV7-8
clone size: few
D gene: .
J gene: TRBJ1-5
CDR3 DNA: TGTGCCAGCAGCTTAGCAGGGGAGGCTCAGCCCCAGCATTTT
CDR3 protein: CASSLAGEAQPQHF

V gene: TRBV28
clone size: .
D gene: .
J gene: TRBJ1-2
CDR3 DNA: TGTGCCACCTCCGAGGACCTACAATTTAACTATGGCTACACCTTC
CDR3 protein: CATSEDLQFNYGYTF

V gene: TRBV28
clone size: .
D gene: .
J gene: TRBJ2-1
CDR3 DNA: TGTGCCAGCAGCCTACGTGTCAATGAGCAGTTCTTC
CDR3 protein: CASSLRVNEQFF

V gene: TRBV28
clone size: .
D gene: .
J gene: TRBJ2-6
CDR3 DNA: TGTGCCAGCAGTTATTCAAACTTGGTCCCGGCTGGGGCCAACGTCCTGACTTTC
CDR3 protein: CASSYSNLVPAGANVLTF

V gene: TRBV13
clone size: .
D gene: .
J gene: TRBJ2-2
CDR3 DNA: TGTGCCAGCAGCATCAGGACCCTTGCCGGGGAGCTGTTTTTT
CDR3 protein: CASSIRTLAGELFF

V gene: TRBV6-5
clone size: .
D gene: TRBD1
J gene: TRBJ1-1
CDR3 DNA: TGTGCCAGCAGTTACACCCCAGGGGGTAGCACTGAAGCTTTCTTT
CDR3 protein: CASSYTPGGSTEAFF

V gene: TRBV9
clone size: .
D gene: .
J gene: TRBJ1-1
CDR3 DNA: TGTGCCAGCAGCGTAGCCCCCCCCACTGAAGCTTTCTTT
CDR3 protein: CASSVAPPTEAFF

V gene: TRBV12-5
clone size: .
D gene: TRBD2
J gene: TRBJ2-7
CDR3 DNA: TGTGCTAGTGCCCTGACGGCGGGAGGGGCGGAGGGGTACGAGCAGTACTTC
CDR3 protein: CASALTAGGAEGYEQYF

V gene: TRBV5-6
clone size: .
D gene: .
J gene: TRBJ2-1
CDR3 DNA: TGTGCCAGCAGGGCGGCAGGGGGGAATGAGCAGTTCTTC
CDR3 protein: CASRAAGGNEQFF

V gene: TRBV4-1
clone size: .
D gene: .
J gene: TRBJ2-2
CDR3 DNA: TGCGCCAGCAGCCAAGCTCTAGAAGGAGATAGGTCCGGGGAGCTGTTTTTT
CDR3 protein: CASSQALEGDRSGELFF

V gene: TRBV6-6
clone size: once
D gene: .
J gene: TRBJ2-5
CDR3 DNA: TGTGCCAGCACTGCTGGTGAGACCCAGTACTTC
CDR3 protein: CASTAGETQYF

V gene: TRBV11-2
clone size: .
D gene: TRBD2
J gene: TRBJ2-1
CDR3 DNA: TGTGCCAGCAGCTTAGAGTTGGGACTAGCGGGGCACGGGAATGAGCAGTTCTTC
CDR3 protein: CASSLELGLAGHGNEQFF

V gene: TRBV4-1
clone size: .
D gene: .
J gene: TRBJ1-1
CDR3 DNA: TGCGCCAGCACCCAAACAGGGCCCCATATGAACACTGAAGCTTTCTTT
CDR3 protein: CASTQTGPHMNTEAFF

V gene: TRBV5-4
clone size: .
D gene: .
J gene: TRBJ1-6
CDR3 DNA: TGTGCCAGCAGCTTGGAGGGGAATTCACCCCTCCACTTT
CDR3 protein: CASSLEGNSPLHF

V gene: TRBV27
clone size: once
D gene: TRBD1
J gene: TRBJ2-2
CDR3 DNA: TGTGCCAGCAGTTTACCCTATCCGGGACAGGGGGACACCGGGGAGCTGTTTTTT
CDR3 protein: CASSLPYPGQGDTGELFF

V gene: TRBV27
clone size: once
D gene: .
J gene: TRBJ2-1
CDR3 DNA: TGTGCCAGCAGTTTATCGACCCTCAATGAGCAGTTCTTC
CDR3 protein: CASSLSTLNEQFF

V gene: TRBV9
clone size: .
D gene: TRBD1
J gene: TRBJ1-1
CDR3 DNA: TGTGCCAGCAGCGACGGACAGGGTATGGGCCCCAACACTGAAGCTTTCTTT
CDR3 protein: CASSDGQGMGPNTEAFF

V gene: TRBV7-7
clone size: .
D gene: .
J gene: TRBJ2-1
CDR3 DNA: TGTGCCAGCAGCTCTGAACCTTACAATGAGCAGTTCTTC
CDR3 protein: CASSSEPYNEQFF

V gene: TRBV27
clone size: .
D gene: .
J gene: TRBJ1-5
CDR3 DNA: TGTGCCAGCAGTTTCGGGGGCGATCAGCCCCAGCATTTT
CDR3 protein: CASSFGGDQPQHF

V gene: TRBV7-9
clone size: .
D gene: .
J gene: TRBJ2-5
CDR3 DNA: TGTGCCAGCAGCTTACCGCGGGGTAGGGGAAAAGAGACCCAGTACTTC
CDR3 protein: CASSLPRGRGKETQYF

V gene: TRBV13
clone size: .
D gene: .
J gene: TRBJ1-5
CDR3 DNA: TGTGCCAGCTCCCTGGAAGGACAGCCCCAGCATTTT
CDR3 protein: CASSLEGQPQHF

V gene: TRBV6-5
clone size: .
D gene: .
J gene: TRBJ2-2
CDR3 DNA: TGTGCCAGCAGTTACAACTGGGTGGGCACCGGGGAGCTGTTTTTT
CDR3 protein: CASSYNWVGTGELFF

V gene: TRBV5-1
clone size: .
D gene: .
J gene: TRBJ2-7
CDR3 DNA: TGCGCCAGCAGCTTGGCACAGAACTCCTACGAGCAGTACTTC
CDR3 protein: CASSLAQNSYEQYF

V gene: TRBV19
clone size: .
D gene: TRBD1
J gene: TRBJ1-4
CDR3 DNA: TGTGCCAGTAGTGTCCGGGACAGGGGTGAAAAACTGTTTTTT
CDR3 protein: CASSVRDRGEKLFF

V gene: TRBV7-6
clone size: .
D gene: .
J gene: TRBJ1-4
CDR3 DNA: TGTGCCAGCAGCTACTTCCCTGGGACTACTAATGAAAAACTGTTTTTT
CDR3 protein: CASSYFPGTTNEKLFF

V gene: TRBV6-6
clone size: .
D gene: TRBD1
J gene: TRBJ1-4
CDR3 DNA: TGTGCCAGCAGTTTGACAGGGTTAGGAGAAAAACTGTTTTTT
CDR3 protein: CASSLTGLGEKLFF

V gene: TRBV27
clone size: once
D gene: .
J gene: TRBJ1-1
CDR3 DNA: TGTGCCAGCAGTTATGTATCAGGGCGCACTGAAGCTTTCTTT
CDR3 protein: CASSYVSGRTEAFF

V gene: TRBV27
clone size: .
D gene: .
J gene: TRBJ1-1
CDR3 DNA: TGTGCCAGCAGTTCGGGACCGCTAAACACTGAAGCTTTCTTT
CDR3 protein: CASSSGPLNTEAFF

V gene: TRBV10-3
clone size: .
D gene: .
J gene: TRBJ1-5
CDR3 DNA: TGTGCCATCAGCCAGGAAAATCAGCCCCAGCATTTT
CDR3 protein: CAISQENQPQHF

V gene: TRBV11-1
clone size: .
D gene: .
J gene: TRBJ1-1
CDR3 DNA: TGTGCCAGCAGCCCCTTTTTTGGCACTGAAGCTTTCTTT
CDR3 protein: CASSPFFGTEAFF

V gene: TRBV15
clone size: .
D gene: .
J gene: TRBJ2-1
CDR3 DNA: TGTGCCACCAGCAGAGAGGGGGCCTCCTACAATGAGCAGTTCTTC
CDR3 protein: CATSREGASYNEQFF

V gene: TRBV4-1
clone size: .
D gene: TRBD1
J gene: TRBJ2-7
CDR3 DNA: TGCGCCAGCAGCCGTCGACCCGGGACAGGGTCCTCCTACGAGCAGTACTTC
CDR3 protein: CASSRRPGTGSSYEQYF

V gene: TRBV6-6
clone size: .
D gene: TRBD1
J gene: TRBJ1-4
CDR3 DNA: TGTGCCAGCACGCCCGCTGGACAGGGGGCGAAACTGTTTTTT
CDR3 protein: CASTPAGQGAKLFF

V gene: TRBV2
clone size: .
D gene: .
J gene: TRBJ2-1
CDR3 DNA: TGTGCCAGCACCCAGGTGGGCGGCACCTACAATGAGCAGTTCTTC
CDR3 protein: CASTQVGGTYNEQFF